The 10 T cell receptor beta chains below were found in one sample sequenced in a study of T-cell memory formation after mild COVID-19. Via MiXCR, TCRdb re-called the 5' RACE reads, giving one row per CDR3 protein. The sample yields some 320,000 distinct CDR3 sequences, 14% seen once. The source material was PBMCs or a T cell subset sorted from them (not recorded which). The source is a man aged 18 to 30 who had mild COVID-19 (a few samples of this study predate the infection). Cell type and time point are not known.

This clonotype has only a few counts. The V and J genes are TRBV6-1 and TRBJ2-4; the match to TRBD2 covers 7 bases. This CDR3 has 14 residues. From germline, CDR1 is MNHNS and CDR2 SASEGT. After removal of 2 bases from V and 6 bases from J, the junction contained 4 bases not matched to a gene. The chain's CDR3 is CASSETGGTNIQYF. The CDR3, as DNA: TGTGCCAGCAGTGAAACGGGGGGAACAAACATTCAGTACTTC.

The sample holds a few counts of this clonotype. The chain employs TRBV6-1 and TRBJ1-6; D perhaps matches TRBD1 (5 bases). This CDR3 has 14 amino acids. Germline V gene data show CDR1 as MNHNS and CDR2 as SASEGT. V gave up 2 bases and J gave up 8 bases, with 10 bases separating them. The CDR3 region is CASSETRDYSPLHF. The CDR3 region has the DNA TGTGCCAGCAGTGAAACCAGGGACTATTCACCCCTCCACTTT.

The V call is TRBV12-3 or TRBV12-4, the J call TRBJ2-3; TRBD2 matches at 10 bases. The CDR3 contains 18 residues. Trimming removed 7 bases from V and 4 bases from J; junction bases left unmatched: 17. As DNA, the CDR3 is TGTGCCAGCATCCGGAGGCTTACAGCGGGGGGGCGGGCAGATACGCAGTATTTT. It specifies CASIRRLTAGGRADTQYF.

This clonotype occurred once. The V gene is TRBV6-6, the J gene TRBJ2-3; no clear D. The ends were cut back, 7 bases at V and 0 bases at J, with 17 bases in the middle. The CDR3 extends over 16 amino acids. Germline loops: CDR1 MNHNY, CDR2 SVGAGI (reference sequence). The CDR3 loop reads CASTQPDSGSTDTQYF. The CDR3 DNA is TGTGCCAGCACCCAGCCTGATTCCGGTAGCACAGATACGCAGTATTTT.

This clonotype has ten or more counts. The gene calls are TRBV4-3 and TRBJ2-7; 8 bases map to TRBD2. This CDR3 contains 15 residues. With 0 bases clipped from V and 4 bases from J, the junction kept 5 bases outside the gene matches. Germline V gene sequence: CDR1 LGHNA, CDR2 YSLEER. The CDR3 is CASSQDERGGYEQYF. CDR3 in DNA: TGCGCCAGCAGCCAAGATGAACGGGGGGGTTACGAGCAGTACTTC.

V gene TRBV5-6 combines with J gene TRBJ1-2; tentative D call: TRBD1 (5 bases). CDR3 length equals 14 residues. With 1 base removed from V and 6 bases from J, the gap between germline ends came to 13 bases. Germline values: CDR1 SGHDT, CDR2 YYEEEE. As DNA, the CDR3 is TGTGCCAGCAGCTTGAGGGGAGGGATTGATGGCTACACCTTC. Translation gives CASSLRGGIDGYTF.

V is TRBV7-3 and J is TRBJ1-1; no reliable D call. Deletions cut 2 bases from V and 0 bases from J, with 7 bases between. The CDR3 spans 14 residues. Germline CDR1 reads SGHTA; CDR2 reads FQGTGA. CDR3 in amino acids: CASSLDPLNTEAFF. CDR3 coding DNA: TGTGCCAGCAGCTTAGACCCTCTGAACACTGAAGCTTTCTTT.

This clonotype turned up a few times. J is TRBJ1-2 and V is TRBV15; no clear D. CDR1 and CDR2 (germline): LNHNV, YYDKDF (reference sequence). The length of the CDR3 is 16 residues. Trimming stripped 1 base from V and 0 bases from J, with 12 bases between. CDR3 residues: CATSRVIAGANYGYTF. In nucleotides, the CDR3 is TGTGCCACCAGCAGAGTTATTGCGGGTGCTAACTATGGCTACACCTTC.

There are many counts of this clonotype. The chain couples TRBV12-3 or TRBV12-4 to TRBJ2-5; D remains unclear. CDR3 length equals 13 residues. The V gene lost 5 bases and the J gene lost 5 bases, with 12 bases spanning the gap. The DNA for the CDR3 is TGTGCCAGCAGTACTCTAGTACGGGAGACCCAGTACTTC. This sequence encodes CASSTLVRETQYF.

The CDR3 loop reads CASSEYGTENNEQFF. Written as DNA, the CDR3 is TGTGCCAGCAGTGAATATGGGACCGAGAACAATGAGCAGTTCTTC. V usage is TRBV25-1 and J usage is TRBJ2-1, with D possibly being TRBD1 or TRBD2 (5 bases each). V lost 0 bases to trimming and J lost 5 bases, with 11 bases between them. The CDR3 is 15 amino acids. The germline V gene encodes CDR1 MGHDK and CDR2 SYGVNS.